This entry features one T cell receptor (beta chain) sequence. Its target is unknown. These data come from a study of cytomegalovirus exposure and HLA in healthy donors. Study results and caveats: TCR clusters originating in the first cohort tended to co-occur in the 100 to 150 validation repertoires, according to a later analysis. Reported results showed that the classifier diagnosed cytomegalovirus status with high specificity and sensitivity.

Germline CDR1 and CDR2: MDHEN and SYDVKM. The CDR3 has 15 residues. The J segment lost 4 bases and the V segment lost 0 bases, leaving 1 base of the junction unmatched. The table came from immunoSEQ multiplex PCR; TCRdb's copy has only in-frame clones and leaves some out. The data show about 330,000 clones, 87% seen once. Among the 110 or so subjects of the validation cohort, separate from the approximately 660-subject first cohort, were the donors. This chain connects TRBV28 to TRBJ2-1; 9 bases map to TRBD2. Sequencing was done on a sample of PBMCs. The source of this sequence is a young woman in good health and CMV-seropositive. CDR3 bases: TGTGCCAGCAGTTTATGGACTAGCGGTTACAATGAGCAGTTCTTC. Translation gives CASSLWTSGYNEQFF.